This T cell receptor (beta chain) was captured in a study of response to subunit inactivated influenza vaccine listed by TCRdb under 2018. Background for the entire study: Deep quantitative profiling of the T cell receptor repertoire was used in the study to follow responses to a trivalent subunit inactivated influenza vaccine.

Paper-wide results and their limitations: It was suggested by the authors that each seasonal influenza vaccination may recruit only a limited number of new T cells.

The CDR3 runs 15 residues from the cysteine to the phenylalanine. Only the CDR3 portion is preserved as DNA: 45 bases, with reading frame beginning at the first base. The germline V gene supplies CDR1 SGHTA and CDR2 FQGNSA. Trimming costs V 2 bases and J 0 bases, and their ends lie 11 bases apart. Libraries were made using RT-PCR. Sequencing was performed on an Illumina HiSeq 2500. TCRdb reanalyzed the raw reads on its own, using fastp at Q25 for trimming and MiXCR for clone calling, and kept in-frame beta chains. When rows share a CDR3 protein, they turn into one entry using the most common DNA and genes. The sample table contains 650,000 to 800,000 distinct CDR3 sequences; only one count was recorded for approximately 15% of them. In total, the top ten clones hold around 7% of the sample. This clonotype was seen more than once but under ten times. No cognate antigen has been identified for it. There are no base qualities to consult, and no much larger clone falls within one base.

The receptor was derived from a man aged 45 to 65 who received an inactivated influenza vaccine. Donor details come from another sample of the same person, matched by shared clones. This specimen was PBMCs from blood, taken approximately 15 days before vaccination. The sequence is built from TRBV7-2 and TRBJ2-7, with a weak D call of TRBD2 (5 bases match). The bases are TGTGCCAGCAGCTTATGGGTGGGGAGCTCCTACGAGCAGTACTTC. Its protein is CASSLWVGSSYEQYF.